Listed below are T cell receptor beta chains from one sample, sequenced in a study of cytomegalovirus exposure and HLA in healthy donors. Some clones are missing from TCRdb's copy, which holds only in-frame ones; the method was immunoSEQ multiplex PCR. The sample has some 130,000 clones; 70% to 80% are singletons. The sample consisted of PBMCs. These receptors all come from a woman between 50 and 59 years old in good health and CMV-seropositive. The CDR3 runs from the conserved cysteine through the conserved F or W. D genes are given only for firm matches. Size values are once, few and many counts, or a class for expanded clones, and some rows have none.

v_call	j_call	clone_size	d_call	cdr3_aa	cdr3_nt
TRBV7-9	TRBJ1-2	-	TRBD1	CASSYDRASGYTF	TGTGCCAGCAGCTATGACAGGGCGAGTGGCTACACCTTC
TRBV6-5	TRBJ2-7	-	TRBD1	CASSYSSGQVYYEQYF	TGTGCCAGCAGTTACTCGAGCGGACAGGTTTACTACGAGCAGTACTTC
TRBV25-1	TRBJ2-1	-	TRBD1	CASSVGTGNNNEQFF	TGTGCCAGCAGTGTCGGGACAGGGAATAACAATGAGCAGTTCTTC
TRBV5-1	TRBJ1-3	-	-	CASSLDRVAGNTIYF	TGCGCCAGCAGCTTGGACCGGGTAGCTGGAAACACCATATATTTT
TRBV10-3	TRBJ2-2	-	-	CAIRGRTENTGELFF	TGTGCCATCAGGGGCCGGACAGAGAACACCGGGGAGCTGTTTTTT
TRBV5-1	TRBJ1-2	-	-	CASSLGVADGYTF	TGCGCCAGCAGCTTGGGGGTAGCAGATGGCTACACCTTC
TRBV6-5	TRBJ1-1	few	-	CASSYSSGRSTEAFF	TGTGCCAGCAGTTACTCCTCCGGCCGGAGCACTGAAGCTTTCTTT
TRBV4-3	TRBJ1-1	-	TRBD1	CASSQGGDRDQGGAFF	TGCGCCAGCAGCCAAGGGGGCGATAGGGATCAGGGGGGAGCTTTCTTT
TRBV10-3	TRBJ1-4	-	-	CAISESGVEKLFF	TGTGCCATCAGTGAATCAGGGGTGGAAAAACTGTTTTTT
TRBV7-3	TRBJ2-5	-	TRBD2	CASSPQLAGGLETQYF	TGTGCCAGCAGCCCCCAACTAGCGGGGGGGCTGGAGACCCAGTACTTC
TRBV9	TRBJ1-5	-	-	CASSPAANSNQPQHF	TGTGCCAGCAGCCCGGCGGCTAATAGCAATCAGCCCCAGCATTTT
TRBV2	TRBJ2-3	-	-	CASSGVGDRTDTQYF	TGTGCCAGCAGTGGGGTGGGCGATCGCACAGATACGCAGTATTTT
TRBV9	TRBJ2-5	once	TRBD2	CASSVGPGGQETQYF	TGTGCCAGCAGCGTGGGTCCGGGGGGACAAGAGACCCAGTACTTC
TRBV9	TRBJ2-3	-	-	CASSVQGYTDTQYF	TGTGCCAGCAGCGTCCAGGGGTACACAGATACGCAGTATTTT
TRBV25-1	TRBJ2-7	-	-	CATSAGTYEQYF	TGTGCCACCTCGGCGGGGACCTACGAGCAGTACTTC
TRBV13	TRBJ1-1	-	-	CASSLVQEGSDTEAFF	TGTGCCAGCAGCTTAGTACAGGAAGGTTCCGACACTGAAGCTTTCTTT
TRBV4-2	TRBJ2-4	-	-	CASSRQVLAKNIQYF	TGTGCCAGCAGCAGACAGGTCCTAGCCAAAAACATTCAGTACTTC
TRBV5-1	TRBJ2-3	-	TRBD1	CASKAGQGGTDTQYF	TGCGCCAGCAAGGCGGGACAGGGAGGCACAGATACGCAGTATTTT
TRBV6-4	TRBJ1-1	-	-	CASSTEGNTEAFF	TGTGCCAGCAGTACCGAGGGGAACACTGAAGCTTTCTTT
TRBV5-1	TRBJ2-3	-	TRBD2	CASSSTVAGGSTDTQYF	TGCGCCAGCAGCTCGACCGTAGCGGGGGGGAGCACAGATACGCAGTATTTT
TRBV27	TRBJ2-3	-	TRBD2	CASSLGLAGDLDTQYF	TGTGCCAGCAGTTTGGGGCTAGCGGGGGACCTAGATACGCAGTATTTT
TRBV7-8	TRBJ1-1	few	-	CASSFKAGWMNTEAFF	TGTGCCAGCAGCTTTAAGGCAGGGTGGATGAACACTGAAGCTTTCTTT
TRBV28	TRBJ2-7	-	-	CASRTTGVYEQYF	TGTGCCAGCCGAACCACGGGGGTATACGAGCAGTACTTC
TRBV18	TRBJ1-1	-	-	CASSPDAGNTEAFF	TGTGCCAGCTCACCGGATGCAGGGAACACTGAAGCTTTCTTT
TRBV6-5	TRBJ2-5	few	TRBD1	CASSYAGQVLQETQYF	TGTGCCAGCAGTTACGCGGGACAGGTTCTCCAAGAGACCCAGTACTTC
TRBV9	TRBJ2-2	-	-	CASSVAGSNTGELFF	TGTGCCAGCAGCGTAGCGGGGTCGAACACCGGGGAGCTGTTTTTT
TRBV6-5	TRBJ2-2	few	TRBD2	CASSSLRGGGTGELFF	TGTGCCAGCAGTTCCCTAAGAGGCGGGGGCACCGGGGAGCTGTTTTTT